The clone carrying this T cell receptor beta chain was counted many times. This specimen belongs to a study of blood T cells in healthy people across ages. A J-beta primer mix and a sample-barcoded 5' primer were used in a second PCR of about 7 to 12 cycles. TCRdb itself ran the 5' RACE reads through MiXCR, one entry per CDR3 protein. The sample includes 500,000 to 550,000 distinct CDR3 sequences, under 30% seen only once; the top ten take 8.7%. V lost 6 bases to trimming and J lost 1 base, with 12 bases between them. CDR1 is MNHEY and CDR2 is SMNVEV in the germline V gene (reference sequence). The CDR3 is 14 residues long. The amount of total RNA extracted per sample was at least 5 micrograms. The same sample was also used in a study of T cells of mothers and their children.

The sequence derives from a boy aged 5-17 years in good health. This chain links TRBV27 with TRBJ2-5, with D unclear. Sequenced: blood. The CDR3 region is CASSPSVSQETQYF. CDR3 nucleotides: TGTGCCAGCAGCCCATCGGTTAGCCAAGAGACCCAGTACTTC.